This T cell receptor (beta chain) is drawn from a study of cytomegalovirus exposure and HLA in healthy donors. Study-level points and caveats: A cluster of highly shared sequence variants was likely a sequencing artifact.

Remarks on this clone: Its target is not known.

PCR was performed using 60 Vbeta and 13 Jbeta primers. Assay: immunoSEQ multiplex PCR; the TCRdb copy retains only in-frame clones and omits some. The data show some 130,000 clones, with 78% seen just once and around 1.5% held by the top ten. The CDR3 runs 16 residues. V was pared by 4 bases and J by 3 bases, with 5 bases of the junction left unmatched. CDR1 and CDR2 from the germline V gene are KGHSH and LQKENI. V gene TRBV18 combines with J gene TRBJ2-1; 11 bases line up with TRBD2. Sequences were obtained from PBMCs. This clonotype originated in a woman aged 18-29 years in good health and CMV-seronegative. The CDR3 protein is CASSLAGGPGYNEQFF. CDR3 in DNA: TGTGCCAGCTCACTAGCGGGAGGGCCGGGCTACAATGAGCAGTTCTTC.